Listed below are T cell receptor beta chains from one sample, sequenced in a study of blood T cell repertoires in COVID-19. Generated by immunoSEQ multiplex PCR, the TCRdb table keeps only in-frame clones and is missing some. The repertoire holds a few hundred thousand clones, with 80% to 90% as singletons. Sequencing was done on a sample of PBMCs or T cells enriched from blood (not recorded which). The receptors shown here come from a woman aged 45-65 years who had been exposed to COVID-19. The CDR3 runs from the conserved cysteine through the conserved F or W. Fields, in order: V gene, D gene, clone size, J gene, CDR3 protein, CDR3 DNA. A D gene is named only where the DNA matches it firmly. Not all rows give a size; the values are once, few, many and, for expanded clones, a class.

TRBV6-5,-,-,TRBJ2-5,CASRRILQETQYF,TGTGCCAGCAGGAGAATTCTGCAAGAGACCCAGTACTTC
TRBV13,TRBD1,-,TRBJ2-1,CASSLRSGTGYNEQFF,TGTGCCAGCAGCTTAAGAAGTGGGACAGGCTACAATGAGCAGTTCTTC
TRBV7-9,-,-,TRBJ1-2,CASSLVLQADGYTF,TGTGCCAGCAGCTTAGTATTACAGGCAGATGGCTACACCTTC
TRBV7-2,TRBD1,-,TRBJ1-2,CASSSDYRGNYGYTF,TGTGCCAGCAGTTCAGACTACAGGGGCAACTATGGCTACACCTTC
TRBV15,TRBD1,-,TRBJ1-2,CATSANRGGHTF,TGTGCCACCAGCGCAAACAGGGGGGGGCACACCTTC
TRBV9,TRBD1,-,TRBJ2-7,CASSVATGVGTYEQYF,TGTGCCAGCAGCGTAGCCACAGGGGTGGGCACCTACGAGCAGTACTTC
TRBV19,TRBD1,-,TRBJ1-4,CASSGGTGPLHNEKLFF,TGTGCCAGTAGTGGCGGGACAGGGCCCCTCCATAATGAAAAACTGTTTTTT
TRBV18,-,-,TRBJ1-3,CASSPPTGTGNTIYF,TGTGCCAGCTCACCACCGACAGGAACTGGAAACACCATATATTTT
TRBV14,TRBD2,few,TRBJ2-2,CASSQPGLAIGELFF,TGTGCCAGCAGCCAGCCGGGACTAGCGATCGGGGAGCTGTTTTTT
TRBV28,TRBD1,-,TRBJ1-2,CASSSSGGWLNYGYTF,TGTGCCAGCAGTTCCTCAGGGGGCTGGCTCAACTATGGCTACACCTTC
TRBV10-1,-,few,TRBJ2-1,CASSEIGERGSGYNEQFF,TGCGCCAGCAGTGAGATTGGGGAGCGCGGGTCGGGGTACAATGAGCAGTTCTTC
TRBV6-2/TRBV6-3,-,-,TRBJ1-5,CASSYPPQPQHF,TGTGCCAGCAGTTACCCTCCTCAGCCCCAGCATTTT
TRBV7-2,TRBD2,-,TRBJ2-1,CASSPGWGTSGTNEQFF,TGTGCCAGCAGCCCCGGGTGGGGGACTAGCGGTACGAATGAGCAGTTCTTC
TRBV10-3,-,-,TRBJ1-1,CAISADTEAFF,TGTGCCATCAGTGCCGACACTGAAGCTTTCTTT
TRBV11-2,TRBD2,-,TRBJ2-2,CASSLEGRGGRTGELFF,TGTGCCAGCAGCTTAGAAGGTCGGGGAGGGCGGACCGGGGAGCTGTTTTTT
TRBV14,-,once,TRBJ2-6,CASSAGPGFLGANVLTF,TGTGCCAGCAGCGCGGGGCCGGGTTTTCTCGGGGCCAACGTCCTGACTTTC
TRBV24-1,-,once,TRBJ2-5,CATSCLTREETQYF,TGTGCCACCAGTTGCTTGACTAGAGAAGAGACCCAGTACTTC
TRBV6-5,TRBD1,-,TRBJ2-1,CASMDRGPYEQFF,TGTGCCAGCATGGACAGGGGGCCCTATGAGCAGTTCTTC
TRBV3-1/TRBV3-2,-,-,TRBJ1-6,CASSEASYNSPLHF,TGTGCCAGCAGTGAAGCGTCCTATAATTCACCCCTCCACTTT
TRBV18,-,-,TRBJ2-5,CASSPSLILAVQETQYF,TGTGCCAGCTCACCATCGCTAATATTAGCGGTTCAAGAGACCCAGTACTTC
TRBV27,TRBD1,once,TRBJ2-7,CASSLGQGAPYEQYF,TGTGCCAGCAGTTTGGGACAGGGGGCCCCCTACGAGCAGTACTTC
TRBV15,-,-,TRBJ1-2,CATSRVGRNGYTF,TGTGCCACCAGCAGAGTGGGCCGTAATGGCTACACCTTC
TRBV7-2,TRBD2,-,TRBJ2-5,CASSLRSGAYQETQYF,TGTGCCAGCAGCTTACGGAGCGGGGCTTACCAAGAGACCCAGTACTTC
TRBV4-1,TRBD2,few,TRBJ2-1,CASSHLLAGVKQFF,TGCGCCAGCAGCCATTTACTAGCGGGGGTAAAGCAGTTCTTC
TRBV2,TRBD2,once,TRBJ2-5,CASLSGGGETQYF,TGTGCCAGCCTTAGCGGGGGGGGAGAGACCCAGTACTTC
TRBV6-2/TRBV6-3,TRBD2,-,TRBJ2-5,CASSLRAGGQETQYF,TGTGCCAGCAGTCTCAGAGCGGGGGGGCAAGAGACCCAGTACTTC
TRBV27,-,-,TRBJ1-2,CASSLRRPNYGYTF,TGTGCCAGCAGTTTACGCAGGCCTAACTATGGCTACACCTTC
TRBV4-3,-,-,TRBJ1-3,CASSQLTGAGNTIYF,TGCGCCAGCAGCCAACTGACAGGAGCTGGAAACACCATATATTTT
TRBV19,TRBD1,-,TRBJ1-2,CASSLDRANYGYTF,TGTGCCAGTAGTTTAGACAGGGCTAACTATGGCTACACCTTC
TRBV28,TRBD1,-,TRBJ1-5,CASSPGTGRNQPQHF,TGTGCCAGCAGTCCCGGGACAGGAAGAAATCAGCCCCAGCATTTT
TRBV5-1,-,-,TRBJ2-6,CASSPVLQPGANVLTF,TGCGCCAGCAGCCCCGTCCTACAGCCTGGGGCCAACGTCCTGACTTTC
TRBV9,-,-,TRBJ1-6,CASSWVGGGRVNSPLHF,TGTGCCAGCAGCTGGGTTGGTGGGGGCCGGGTTAATTCACCCCTCCACTTT
TRBV14,-,-,TRBJ1-1,CASSQVTGMNTEAFF,TGTGCCAGCAGCCAAGTAACAGGTATGAACACTGAAGCTTTCTTT